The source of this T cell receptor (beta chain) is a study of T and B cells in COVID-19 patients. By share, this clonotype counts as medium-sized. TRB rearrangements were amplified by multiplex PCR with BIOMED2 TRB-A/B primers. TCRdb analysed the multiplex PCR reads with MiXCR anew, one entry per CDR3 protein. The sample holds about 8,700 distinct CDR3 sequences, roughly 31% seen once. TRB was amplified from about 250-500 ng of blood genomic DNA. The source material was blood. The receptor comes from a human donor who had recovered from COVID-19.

In nucleotides, the CDR3 is TGTGCCACCAGCAGTCAGGGGTATAATTCACCCCTCCACTTT. Its translation: CATSSQGYNSPLHF. This rearrangement joins TRBV15 to TRBJ1-6; TRBD1 might be the D (6 bases). The V gene's germline CDR1 is LNHNV and CDR2 YYDKDF (reference sequence). This CDR3 has 14 residues. The ends were cut back, 3 bases at V and 4 bases at J, with 7 bases in the middle.